What follows is one T cell receptor beta chain and its context. Its specific antigen is unknown. Base quality data are lacking; no much larger clone is found one base away. Sequences LNHDA (CDR1) and SQIVND (CDR2) are obtained from the germline V gene (reference sequence). V gives up 5 bases and J gives up 7 bases, and the segment between their germline ends measures 14 bases. The CDR3 contains 13 residues, cysteine and phenylalanine counted. Here the CDR3 DNA is all that survives: 39 bases in frame from base 1. The trial excluded patients who had a history of autoimmune disease or who were on systemic immunosuppression. Peripheral blood for TCR sequencing was collected from all dose cohorts at baseline, on cycle 4 day 1, and on cycle 7 day 1. Samples came from an open-label, multicenter, first-in-human phase I dose-escalation trial of ivuxolimab. Adults with locally advanced or metastatic melanoma, renal cell carcinoma, hepatocellular carcinoma or head and neck squamous cell carcinoma were enrolled in the trial. Before TCR sequencing, CD4+ T cells and CD8+ T cells were sorted from peripheral blood as separate populations.

These data are taken from a study of OX40 agonist ivuxolimab in advanced cancers. Looking at the study overall: The costimulatory receptor OX40 (CD134) was targeted by ivuxolimab, a fully human IgG2 agonistic monoclonal antibody. Intravenous ivuxolimab was administered to patients every 2 weeks at six dose levels: 0.01, 0.1, 0.3, 1.5, 3 and 10 mg/kg. The paper covers the monotherapy dose-escalation part of the phase I ivuxolimab trial, which included N ≈ 54 patients. The dose-escalation cohort was about 86% male with a mean age of roughly 60 years, ranging from 23 to 79. Among the roughly 52 dose-escalation patients, some 19 had hepatocellular carcinoma, roughly 15 melanoma, 9 renal cell carcinoma and 9 head and neck cancer. Prior anti-PD-1, anti-PD-L1 or anti-CTLA-4 therapy was permitted, and 30% to 50% of dose-escalation patients had received checkpoint inhibitors. Partial responses were achieved by three dose-escalation patients, of whom one had hepatocellular carcinoma and two had cutaneous melanoma. Peripheral TCRbeta sequencing aimed to test whether ivuxolimab altered TCR sequence diversity and caused clonal T-cell expansion.

Genomic DNA was extracted from sorted cells for sequencing of the TCRbeta CDR3 region. The immunoSEQ Assay was used for sequencing of TCRbeta CDR3 regions. TCRdb obtained this table from immuneACCESS and retained in-frame rearrangements with V and J assigned. These tables miss some clones; where compared with another copy, unresolved V genes account for less than half of the shortfall, and the remainder is unexplained. For this sample there are 35,000 to 40,000 clones; 82% appear just once. Approximately 6.9% of the sample belongs to the ten largest clones. Study-level results and caveats: The antigen specificity of the peripheral T cells that underwent clonal expansion was not determined. Low levels of normalized T-cell clonal expansion were also seen in some nonresponding patients. After ivuxolimab, more expanded clones were found on average in CD8+ T cells than in CD4+ T cells. In the 0.1-3.0 mg/kg groups, partial responders had among the lowest normalized peripheral clonal expansion, particularly in CD8+ T cells. At doses of 0.1 to 3.0 mg/kg, clonal expansion of both CD4+ and CD8+ blood T cells was observed from baseline to week 6.

The rearranged chain carries TRBV19 and TRBJ1-2; the D segment could be TRBD1, given 5 matching bases. The receptor's source is an adult with an advanced solid tumor such as melanoma, head and neck, liver or kidney cancer. This specimen was CD4+ or CD8+ T cells sorted from blood, taken in a trial of the OX40 agonist ivuxolimab. The CDR3 region: CASSGGVATGYTF. The DNA sequence is given as TGTGCCAGTAGTGGAGGGGTTGCTACTGGCTACACCTTC.